These 13 T cell receptor beta chains were all obtained from the same sample, sequenced in a study of cytomegalovirus exposure and HLA in healthy donors. With 60 Vbeta and 13 Jbeta primers, the PCR was carried out. TCRdb's table, derived via immunoSEQ multiplex PCR, lists solely in-frame clones and lacks some. Among fewer than 250,000 clones listed, about 79% were seen once. The sample comprised PBMCs. These receptors all come from a male donor in good health and CMV-seronegative.

This chain links TRBV29-1 with TRBJ2-7; possible D gene TRBD1, 7 bases. Germline assignment: CDR1 SQVTM and CDR2 ANQGSEA. The V gene lost 4 bases and the J gene lost 2 bases, with 12 bases spanning the gap. The CDR3 runs 13 residues. CDR3 bases: TGCAGCGTTGTGCAGGGGGGTCCCTACGAGCAGTACTTC. This sequence encodes CSVVQGGPYEQYF.

The V call is TRBV20-1, the J call TRBJ1-2; D gene unclear. The germline V gene has CDR1 DFQATT and CDR2 SNEGSKA (reference sequence). This CDR3 spans 11 amino acids. The CDR3, as DNA: TGCTCAACTAGATTTTTCGAGGGCTACACCTTC. Amino acid sequence: CSTRFFEGYTF.

V and J are TRBV5-4 and TRBJ2-3; unclear D gene. V was trimmed by 0 bases and J by 2 bases, leaving 19 bases between them. Germline V gives CDR1 SGHNT, CDR2 YYREEE (reference sequence). The CDR3 extends over 18 amino acids. Here the CDR3 DNA reads TGTGCCAGCAGCTTGGAGGAGCTGAGGTCACTAAACACAGATACGCAGTATTTT. It specifies CASSLEELRSLNTDTQYF.

This chain uses TRBV27 with TRBJ2-1; 7 bases fit TRBD2. The trim removed 3 bases at V and 7 bases at J, leaving 6 bases unmatched. CDR3 length equals 14 residues. Germline values: CDR1 MNHEY, CDR2 SMNVEV (reference sequence). CDR3 sequence reads: CASSFAGVSNEQFF. CDR3 bases: TGTGCCAGCAGTTTCGCGGGAGTTAGTAATGAGCAGTTCTTC.

The chain employs TRBV28 and TRBJ1-5; TRBD1 matches at 10 bases. The CDR3 covers 16 residues. With 7 bases clipped from V and 7 bases from J, the junction kept 13 bases outside the gene matches. CDR1 is MDHEN and CDR2 is SYDVKM in the germline V gene. DNA of the CDR3: TGTGCCAGCACCACAACGGACAGGGGGTTAGGGCAGCCCCAGCATTTT. This codes for CASTTTDRGLGQPQHF.

The chain links TRBV21-1 to TRBJ2-7; the D segment call TRBD1 is taken from the table without a DNA check. TRBV21-1 is assigned pseudogene status. The CDR3 totals 18 residues. CDR3 sequence: CASSTPNLGTDSSYEQYF. The CDR3, as DNA: TGTGCCAGCAGCACACCCAACCTTGGGACAGACTCCTCCTACGAGCAGTACTTC.

The rearrangement uses TRBV15 and TRBJ2-1, with D hard to call. V was trimmed by 4 bases and J by 0 bases, leaving 22 bases between them. The CDR3 has 19 residues. The germline V gene has CDR1 LNHNV and CDR2 YYDKDF (reference sequence). The CDR3 coding sequence is TGTGCCACCAGCACAGATCGTTGGGCAGCACCTAACTCCTACAATGAGCAGTTCTTC. Its protein product is CATSTDRWAAPNSYNEQFF.

J is TRBJ2-3 and V is TRBV19; D may be TRBD2 (5 bases). Between the trimmed V and J ends, which lost 10 bases and 2 bases, there was a span of 16 bases. Germline V gives CDR1 LNHDA, CDR2 SQIVND (reference sequence). The CDR3 covers 14 residues. The DNA of the CDR3 is TGTGCCACCCGCCGGACTGGTCTCACAGATACGCAGTATTTT. It translates to CATRRTGLTDTQYF. Together with reference TRBV19 and TRBJ2-3, the CDR3 gives the full variable domain: DGGITQSPKYLFRKEGQNVTLSCEQNLNHDAMYWYRQDPGQGLRLIYYSQIVNDFQKGDIAEGYSVSREKKESFPLTVTSAQKNPTAFYLCATRRTGLTDTQYFGPGTRLTVL.

This clone was observed a single time. The V and J genes are TRBV5-1 and TRBJ2-5; no clear D gene. Germline V gene lookup returns CDR1 SGHRS and CDR2 YFSETQ. This CDR3 has 14 residues. Between the trimmed V and J ends, which lost 4 bases and 1 base, there was a span of 11 bases. In DNA, the CDR3 is TGCGCCAGCAGCCAAAGACAACTCCAAGAGACCCAGTACTTC. It translates to CASSQRQLQETQYF. Based on the CDR3 plus reference TRBV5-1 and TRBJ2-5, the full variable domain is KAGVTQTPRYLIKTRGQQVTLSCSPISGHRSVSWYQQTPGQGLQFLFEYFSETQRNKGNFPGRFSGRQFSNSRSEMNVSTLELGDSALYLCASSQRQLQETQYFGPGTRLLVL.

The V call is TRBV29-1, the J call TRBJ2-2, with TRBD1 identical over 8 bases. Germline trimming cut 2 bases from V and 5 bases from J; bases unmatched to any gene: 10. Germline V gene lookup returns CDR1 SQVTM and CDR2 ANQGSEA. The CDR3 runs to 16 residues. This chain's CDR3 is CSVESPDRVGTGELFF. The CDR3 DNA reads as TGCAGCGTTGAATCCCCGGACAGGGTGGGGACCGGGGAGCTGTTTTTT.

V gene TRBV29-1 combines with J gene TRBJ1-3; possible D gene TRBD1, 6 bases. The ends were cut back, 8 bases at V and 1 base at J, with 12 bases in the middle. In germline, CDR1 is SQVTM, CDR2 ANQGSEA. The CDR3 consists of 13 residues. Here the CDR3 reads CSPGDHSGNTIYF. CDR3 in DNA: TGCAGCCCAGGGGACCATTCTGGAAACACCATATATTTT.

The rearrangement links TRBV7-9 to TRBJ2-7; D is perhaps TRBD1 (6 bases). The CDR3 runs 11 residues. CDR1 is SEHNR, CDR2 FQNEAQ, per germline (reference sequence). For the CDR3, the DNA is TGTTCCGGTGACAGGAACTACGAGCAGTACTTC. It specifies CSGDRNYEQYF.

The J gene is TRBJ2-3, the V gene TRBV11-2, with TRBD2 as a possible D gene (5 bases). V gave up 6 bases and J gave up 0 bases, with 16 bases separating them. CDR1 SGHAT and CDR2 FQNNGV come from the germline V gene. The CDR3 has 16 amino acids. CDR3 region: CASSRGSAISTDTQYF. The CDR3 DNA follows: TGTGCCAGCAGTCGAGGGTCCGCAATTAGCACAGATACGCAGTATTTT.